Listed here are 9 T cell receptor beta chains from one sample, sequenced in a study of blood T cell repertoires in COVID-19. Profiling relied on immunoSEQ multiplex PCR, and the TCRdb table lists in-frame clones only, not all of them. The repertoire holds approximately 90,000 clones, with about 91% as singletons. The sample comprised peripheral blood. The receptors shown here come from a man aged 55 to 70 with acute or convalescent COVID-19.

The chain employs TRBV5-4 and TRBJ1-2, with D possibly TRBD1 on 5 matching bases. V was shortened by 5 bases and J by 4 bases, with 9 bases between the two germline ends. Per germline, CDR1 SGHNT and CDR2 YYREEE (reference sequence). The CDR3 consists of 12 residues. CDR3 DNA sequence: TGTGCCAGCAGGCGGGACTCCTATGGCTACACCTTC. Residues: CASRRDSYGYTF.

In its sample, this clone was seen once. The chain recombines TRBV3-1 (or the pseudogene TRBV3-2) with TRBJ2-5; possible D gene TRBD1, 6 bases. Trimming cost V 1 base and J 1 base, with 19 bases left between them. The CDR3 consists of 18 residues. Germline CDR1 is LGHDT and CDR2 is YNNKEL (reference sequence). For the CDR3, the DNA is TGTGCCAGCAGCCAAGGGACGGTCAGGGGAAGCCTCCAAGAGACCCAGTACTTC. Encoded protein: CASSQGTVRGSLQETQYF.

The chain has TRBV19 and TRBJ1-2, with no clear D. Germline CDR1 LNHDA, CDR2 SQIVND (reference sequence). Trimming cost V 3 bases and J 2 bases, with 10 bases left between them. The length of the CDR3 is 14 residues. DNA of the CDR3: TGTGCCAGTAGTATGGCAGAAAGAAACTATGGCTACACCTTC. It specifies CASSMAERNYGYTF.

The chain uses TRBV18 and TRBJ2-5; TRBD2 agrees at 8 bases. Germline CDR1 is KGHSH and CDR2 is LQKENI. V lost 4 bases, J lost 1 base, and 2 bases stayed unmatched. The CDR3 has 14 amino acids. The CDR3 bases are TGTGCCAGCTCACAGAGCGGGAGCCAAGAGACCCAGTACTTC. Translation gives CASSQSGSQETQYF.

The V gene is TRBV19, the J gene TRBJ1-2; TRBD1 aligns across 8 bases. This CDR3 region has 13 residues. Germline lookup yields CDR1 LNHDA and CDR2 SQIVND (reference sequence). Germline trimming cut 3 bases from V and 10 bases from J; bases unmatched to any gene: 7. The CDR3 reads CASSMDREVVYTF. The DNA of the CDR3 is TGTGCCAGTAGTATGGACAGGGAGGTCGTCTACACCTTC.

The J gene is TRBJ2-5, the V gene TRBV30; weak D call: TRBD2 (5 bases). CDR3 length: 13 residues. Trimming left V 4 bases short and J 0 bases short, with 9 bases between. The germline V gene has CDR1 GTSNPN and CDR2 SVGIG (reference sequence). CDR3 sequence: CAWNGGYQETQYF. CDR3 DNA sequence: TGTGCCTGGAATGGAGGCTACCAAGAGACCCAGTACTTC.

This clone was seen only once. The chain employs TRBV7-6 and TRBJ1-1, with D possibly being TRBD1 (6 bases). The V gene's germline CDR1 is SGHVS and CDR2 FNYEAQ. The CDR3 has 14 amino acids. Trimming removed 5 bases from V and 0 bases from J, with 10 bases in between. The CDR3, as DNA: TGTGCCAGCAGCCTTGGACAGATGAACACTGAAGCTTTCTTT. Translating it yields CASSLGQMNTEAFF. Full variable domain (outside the CDR3, taken from reference TRBV7-6 and TRBJ1-1): GAGVSQSPRYKVTKRGQDVALRCDPISGHVSLYWYRQALGQGPEFLTYFNYEAQQDKSGLPNDRFSAERPEGSISTLTIQRTEQRDSAMYRCASSLGQMNTEAFFGQGTRLTVV.

The chain recombines TRBV6-5 with TRBJ1-2; D perhaps matches TRBD1 (6 bases). CDR1 and CDR2 from the germline V gene are MNHEY and SVGAGI. The CDR3 has 14 amino acids. V dropped 5 bases and J dropped 1 base, with 11 bases sitting between them. The CDR3 here is CASSLGTFNYGYTF. CDR3 nucleotide sequence: TGTGCCAGCAGTCTCGGGACATTTAACTATGGCTACACCTTC.

This rearrangement joins TRBV27 to TRBJ2-2; maybe TRBD2 (5 bases). Germline V CDR1 and CDR2: MNHEY, SMNVEV (reference sequence). The CDR3 covers 17 residues. Between the trimmed V and J ends, which lost 7 bases and 5 bases, there was a span of 23 bases. The DNA of the CDR3 is TGTGCCAGCATCGATCTACGCCGGGGTAGCCAGACCGGGGAGCTGTTTTTT. It specifies CASIDLRRGSQTGELFF.